This passage covers 4 T cell receptor beta chains from one sample sequenced in a study of regulatory T cells in long-lasting Graves disease. In TCRdb, the reads were re-called with MiXCR into one record per CDR3 protein. Of over 750 distinct CDR3 sequences listed, approximately 80% are singletons. From PBMCs, RNA was extracted and then used to make the TCR library. The starting material was peripheral blood mononuclear cells (PBMCs), obtained with antithyroid drug treatment, in newly diagnosed or persistent Graves disease (not recorded which). The source is a female donor with Graves disease.

The chain recombines TRBV6-1 with TRBJ2-7, with 9 positions matching TRBD1. Germline loops: CDR1 MNHNS, CDR2 SASEGT. The V gene end was trimmed by 10 bases and the J gene end by 1 base; junction bases not matched to a gene: 8. This CDR3 contains 14 residues. CDR3 DNA: TGTGCCACCGGAGGGACAGGGAGATCCTACGAGCAGTACTTC. This gives the protein CATGGTGRSYEQYF.

V usage is TRBV9 and J usage is TRBJ2-1; 10 bases map to TRBD2. CDR3 length equals 16 residues. Per the germline V gene, CDR1 is SGDLS and CDR2 is YYNGEE. Germline trimming cut 3 bases from V and 5 bases from J; bases unmatched to any gene: 8. CDR3 region: CASSAEAGGLDNEQFF. CDR3 in DNA: TGTGCCAGCAGCGCAGAAGCGGGGGGGTTGGACAATGAGCAGTTCTTC. The variable domain in full, completed from reference TRBV9 and TRBJ2-1, reads DSGVTQTPKHLITATGQRVTLRCSPRSGDLSVYWYQQSLDQGLQFLIQYYNGEERAKGNILERFSAQQFPDLHSELNLSSLELGDSALYFCASSAEAGGLDNEQFFGPGTRLTVL.

The chain combines TRBV20-1 with TRBJ2-7; D gene uncertain. CDR3 length: 12 residues. The V gene lost 3 bases and the J gene lost 0 bases, with 6 bases spanning the gap. Germline V gives CDR1 DFQATT, CDR2 SNEGSKA (reference sequence). CDR3 loop: CSASLGSYEQYF. The CDR3 coding sequence is TGCAGTGCTAGCCTAGGCTCCTACGAGCAGTACTTC.

The chain couples TRBV19 to TRBJ2-4; either TRBD1 or TRBD2 may fit D (6 bases each). The CDR3 contains 16 residues. Trimming removed 3 bases at V and 0 bases at J, with 12 bases between. CDR1 is LNHDA, CDR2 SQIVND, per germline (reference sequence). The CDR3 loop is CASSMKGGLAKNIQYF. CDR3 in DNA: TGTGCCAGTAGTATGAAGGGGGGACTAGCCAAAAACATTCAGTACTTC.